These 5 T cell receptor beta chains were sequenced from one sample in a study of blood T cell repertoires in COVID-19. TCRdb keeps only in-frame clones here, not all; method: immunoSEQ multiplex PCR. The sample has approximately 120,000 clones; around 77% are singletons. The material sequenced was peripheral blood. The receptor set was obtained from a human donor in a cohort sampled during active COVID-19.

The rearrangement joins TRBV2 to TRBJ2-5; the D gene is possibly TRBD2 (6 bases). V lost 6 bases and J lost 5, with 7 bases in between. This CDR3 is 11 amino acids long. Per the germline V gene, CDR1 is SNHLY and CDR2 is FYNNEI. The CDR3 loop is CASREGETQYF. CDR3 coding DNA: TGTGCCAGCAGGGAGGGCGAGACCCAGTACTTC.

CDR3 amino acids: CASSHHIPGPGANVLTF. In DNA form, the CDR3 reads TGTGCCAGCAGCCACCACATTCCAGGGCCCGGGGCCAACGTCCTGACTTTC. The chain joins TRBV6-2 or TRBV6-3 to TRBJ2-6, with D tentatively TRBD1 (5 bases). V lost 6 bases and J lost 4, with 19 bases in between. In germline, CDR1 is MNHEY, CDR2 SVGEGT. The CDR3 covers 17 residues.

V is TRBV30 and J is TRBJ2-7, with a possible D match to TRBD2 (7 bases). The germline V gene encodes CDR1 GTSNPN and CDR2 SVGIG (reference sequence). Trimming left V 0 bases short and J 6 bases short, with 15 bases between. The CDR3 length is 14 residues. The CDR3 region is CAWSVQGGGGEQYF. In DNA form, the CDR3 reads TGTGCCTGGAGTGTACAGGGAGGGGGAGGCGAGCAGTACTTC.

The chain recombines TRBV5-1 with TRBJ2-5; tentatively, D is TRBD1 (6 bases). This CDR3 is 16 amino acids long. The V gene's germline CDR1 is SGHRS and CDR2 YFSETQ. V was pared by 2 bases and J by 2 bases, with 16 bases between. The CDR3 DNA sequence: TGCGCCAGCAGCTTCCAGGGGTCGGCCTCTCAAGAGACCCAGTACTTC. As protein: CASSFQGSASQETQYF.

The CDR3 region is CAWTRQTLANYGYTF. DNA for the CDR3: TGTGCCTGGACTCGCCAGACCCTAGCTAACTATGGCTACACCTTC. The chain is built from TRBV30 and TRBJ1-2; D remains ambiguous. Trimming cost V 4 bases and J 0 bases, with 15 bases left between them. Germline loops: CDR1 GTSNPN, CDR2 SVGIG (reference sequence). This CDR3 has 15 amino acids.